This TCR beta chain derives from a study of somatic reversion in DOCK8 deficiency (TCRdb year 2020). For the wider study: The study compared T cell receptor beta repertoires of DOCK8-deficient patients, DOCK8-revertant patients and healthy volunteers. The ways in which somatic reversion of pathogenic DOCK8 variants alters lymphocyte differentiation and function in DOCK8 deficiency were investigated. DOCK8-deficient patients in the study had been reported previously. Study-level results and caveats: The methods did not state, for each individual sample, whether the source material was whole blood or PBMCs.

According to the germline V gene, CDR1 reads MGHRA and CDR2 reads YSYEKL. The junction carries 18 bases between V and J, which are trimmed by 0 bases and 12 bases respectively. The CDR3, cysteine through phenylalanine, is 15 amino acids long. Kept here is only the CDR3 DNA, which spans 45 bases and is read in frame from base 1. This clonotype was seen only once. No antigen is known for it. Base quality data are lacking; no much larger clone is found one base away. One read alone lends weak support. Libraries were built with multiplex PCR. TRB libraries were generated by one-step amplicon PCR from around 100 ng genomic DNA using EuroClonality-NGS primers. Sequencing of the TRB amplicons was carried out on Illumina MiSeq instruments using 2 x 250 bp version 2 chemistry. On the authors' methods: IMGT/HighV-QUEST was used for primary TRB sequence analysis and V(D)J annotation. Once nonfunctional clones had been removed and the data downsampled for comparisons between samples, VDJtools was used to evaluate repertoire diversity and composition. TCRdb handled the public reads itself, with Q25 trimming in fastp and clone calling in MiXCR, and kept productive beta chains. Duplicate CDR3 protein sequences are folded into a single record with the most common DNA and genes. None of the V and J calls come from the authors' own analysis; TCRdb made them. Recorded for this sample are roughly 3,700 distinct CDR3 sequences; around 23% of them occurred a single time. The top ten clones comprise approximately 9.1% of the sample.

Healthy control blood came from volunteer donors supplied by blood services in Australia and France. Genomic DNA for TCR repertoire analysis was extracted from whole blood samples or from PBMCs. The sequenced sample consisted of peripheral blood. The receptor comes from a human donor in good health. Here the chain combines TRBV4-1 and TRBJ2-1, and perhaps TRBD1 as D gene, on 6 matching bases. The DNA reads TGCGCCAGCAGCCAAGACGAAACCGGGGCCAGGGGGCAGTTCTTC. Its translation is CASSQDETGARGQFF.